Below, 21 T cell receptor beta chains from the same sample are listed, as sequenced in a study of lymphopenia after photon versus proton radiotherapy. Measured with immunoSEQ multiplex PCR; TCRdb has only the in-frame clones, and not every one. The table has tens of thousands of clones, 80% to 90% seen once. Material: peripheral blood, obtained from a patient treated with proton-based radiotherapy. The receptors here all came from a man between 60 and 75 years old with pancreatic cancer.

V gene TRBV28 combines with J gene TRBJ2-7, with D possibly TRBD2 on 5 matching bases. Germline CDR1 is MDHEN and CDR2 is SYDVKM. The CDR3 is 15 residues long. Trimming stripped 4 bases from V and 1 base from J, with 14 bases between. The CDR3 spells CASSYGWSGSYEQYF. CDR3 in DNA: TGTGCCAGCAGTTATGGATGGAGCGGTTCCTACGAGCAGTACTTC.

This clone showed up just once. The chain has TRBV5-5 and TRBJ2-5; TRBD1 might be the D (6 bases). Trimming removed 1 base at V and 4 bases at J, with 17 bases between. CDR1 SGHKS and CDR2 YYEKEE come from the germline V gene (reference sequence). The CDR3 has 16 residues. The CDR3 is CASSLILMGAGETQYF. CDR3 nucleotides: TGTGCCAGCAGCTTGATCCTTATGGGGGCGGGAGAGACCCAGTACTTC.

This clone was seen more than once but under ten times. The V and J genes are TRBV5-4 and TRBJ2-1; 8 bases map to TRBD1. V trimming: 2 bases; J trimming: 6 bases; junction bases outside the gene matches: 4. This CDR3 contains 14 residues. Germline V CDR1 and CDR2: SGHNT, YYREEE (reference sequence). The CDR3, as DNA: TGTGCCAGCAGCTTCCCGACAGGGGTCAATGAGCAGTTCTTC. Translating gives CASSFPTGVNEQFF.

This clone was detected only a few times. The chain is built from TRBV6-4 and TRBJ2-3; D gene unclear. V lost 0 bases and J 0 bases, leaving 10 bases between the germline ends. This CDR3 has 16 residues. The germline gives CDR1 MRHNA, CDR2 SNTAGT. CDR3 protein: CASSDSVGTSTDTQYF. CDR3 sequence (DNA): TGTGCCAGCAGTGACTCGGTAGGAACTAGCACAGATACGCAGTATTTT.

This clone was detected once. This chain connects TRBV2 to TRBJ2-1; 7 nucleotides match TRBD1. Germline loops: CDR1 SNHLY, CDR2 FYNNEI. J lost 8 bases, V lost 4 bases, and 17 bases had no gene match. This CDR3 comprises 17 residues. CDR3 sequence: CASSGIQLGQIRDEQFF. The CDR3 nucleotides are TGTGCCAGCAGTGGGATCCAACTGGGACAGATACGGGATGAGCAGTTCTTC.

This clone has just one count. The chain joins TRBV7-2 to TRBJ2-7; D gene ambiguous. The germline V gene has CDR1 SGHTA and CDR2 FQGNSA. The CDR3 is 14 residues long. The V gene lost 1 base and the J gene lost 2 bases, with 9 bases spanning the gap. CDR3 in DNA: TGTGCCAGCAGCTTAGTGAGCAGCCCCTACGAGCAGTACTTC. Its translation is CASSLVSSPYEQYF. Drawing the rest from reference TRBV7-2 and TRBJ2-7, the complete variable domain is GAGVSQSPSNKVTEKGKDVELRCDPISGHTALYWYRQSLGQGLEFLIYFQGNSAPDKSGLPSDRFSAERTGGSVSTLTIQRTQQEDSAVYLCASSLVSSPYEQYFGPGTRLTVT.

In DNA form, the CDR3 reads TGTGCCAGTAGTATAGGGCGGGTCACCGGGGAGCTGTTTTTT. Translation: CASSIGRVTGELFF. The chain employs TRBV19 and TRBJ2-2, with a tentative D call TRBD2 (5 bases). Germline V CDR1 and CDR2: LNHDA, SQIVND (reference sequence). The CDR3 covers 14 residues. V gave up 1 base and J gave up 4 bases, with 7 bases separating them.

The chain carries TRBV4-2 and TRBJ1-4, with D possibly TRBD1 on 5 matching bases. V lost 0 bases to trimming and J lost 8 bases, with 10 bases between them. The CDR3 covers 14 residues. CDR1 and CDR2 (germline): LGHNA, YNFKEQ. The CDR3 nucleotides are TGTGCCAGCAGCCAAGATCCCCAGGGAGAAAAACTGTTTTTT. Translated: CASSQDPQGEKLFF.

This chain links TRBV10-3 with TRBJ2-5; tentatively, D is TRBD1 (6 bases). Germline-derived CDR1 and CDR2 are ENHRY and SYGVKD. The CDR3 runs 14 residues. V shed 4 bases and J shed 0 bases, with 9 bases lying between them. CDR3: CAISAAGDQETQYF. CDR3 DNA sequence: TGTGCCATCAGTGCGGCAGGGGACCAAGAGACCCAGTACTTC.

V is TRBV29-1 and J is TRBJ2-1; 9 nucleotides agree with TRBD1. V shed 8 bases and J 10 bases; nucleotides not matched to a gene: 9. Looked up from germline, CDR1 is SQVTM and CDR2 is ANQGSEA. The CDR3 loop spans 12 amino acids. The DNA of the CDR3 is TGCAGCAGGAAATCCGGGACAGGGGAGCAGTTCTTC. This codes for CSRKSGTGEQFF.

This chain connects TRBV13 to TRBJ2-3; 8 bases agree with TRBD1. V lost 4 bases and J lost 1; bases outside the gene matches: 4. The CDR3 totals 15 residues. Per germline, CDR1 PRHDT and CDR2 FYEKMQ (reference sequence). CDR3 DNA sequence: TGTGCCAGCAGCTGGACAGGGCAGCGCACAGATACGCAGTATTTT. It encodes CASSWTGQRTDTQYF.

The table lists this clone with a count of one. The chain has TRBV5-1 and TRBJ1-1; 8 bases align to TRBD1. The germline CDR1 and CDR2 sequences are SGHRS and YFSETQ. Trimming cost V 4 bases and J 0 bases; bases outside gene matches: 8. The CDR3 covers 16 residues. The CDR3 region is CASSPSPGQVNTEAFF. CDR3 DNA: TGCGCCAGCAGCCCGTCCCCGGGACAGGTGAACACTGAAGCTTTCTTT. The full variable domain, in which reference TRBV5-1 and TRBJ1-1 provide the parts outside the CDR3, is KAGVTQTPRYLIKTRGQQVTLSCSPISGHRSVSWYQQTPGQGLQFLFEYFSETQRNKGNFPGRFSGRQFSNSRSEMNVSTLELGDSALYLCASSPSPGQVNTEAFFGQGTRLTVV.

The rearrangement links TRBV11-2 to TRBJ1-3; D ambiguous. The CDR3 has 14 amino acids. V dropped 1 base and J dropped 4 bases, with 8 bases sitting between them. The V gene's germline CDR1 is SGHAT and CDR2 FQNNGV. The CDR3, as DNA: TGTGCCAGCAGCTTAGTCTCACTGGGAAACACCATATATTTT. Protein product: CASSLVSLGNTIYF.

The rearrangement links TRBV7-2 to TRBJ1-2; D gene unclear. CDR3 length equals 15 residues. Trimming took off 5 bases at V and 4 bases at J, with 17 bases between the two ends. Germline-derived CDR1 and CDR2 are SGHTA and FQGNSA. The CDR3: CASSPSGGYGYGYTF. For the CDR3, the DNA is TGTGCCAGCAGCCCTTCGGGAGGTTATGGCTATGGCTACACCTTC.

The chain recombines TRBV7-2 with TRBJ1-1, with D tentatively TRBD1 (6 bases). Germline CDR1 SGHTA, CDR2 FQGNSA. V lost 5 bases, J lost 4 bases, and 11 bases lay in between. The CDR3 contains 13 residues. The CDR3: CASSPGRGTEAFF. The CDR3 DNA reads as TGTGCCAGCAGCCCAGGCAGGGGCACTGAAGCTTTCTTT.

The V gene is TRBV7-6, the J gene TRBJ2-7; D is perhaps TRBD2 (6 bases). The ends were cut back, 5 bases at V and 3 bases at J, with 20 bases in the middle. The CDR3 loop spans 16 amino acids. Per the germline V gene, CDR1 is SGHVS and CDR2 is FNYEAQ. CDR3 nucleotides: TGTGCCAGCAGCCCAGCCTGGAGGGGAGGTGACTACGAGCAGTACTTC. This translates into CASSPAWRGGDYEQYF.

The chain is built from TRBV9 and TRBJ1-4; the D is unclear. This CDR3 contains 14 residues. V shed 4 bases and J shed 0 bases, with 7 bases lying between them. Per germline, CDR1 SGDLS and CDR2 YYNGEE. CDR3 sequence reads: CASSPSATNEKLFF. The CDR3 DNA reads TGTGCCAGCAGCCCATCGGCAACTAATGAAAAACTGTTTTTT. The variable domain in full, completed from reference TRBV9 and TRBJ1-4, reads DSGVTQTPKHLITATGQRVTLRCSPRSGDLSVYWYQQSLDQGLQFLIQYYNGEERAKGNILERFSAQQFPDLHSELNLSSLELGDSALYFCASSPSATNEKLFFGSGTQLSVL.

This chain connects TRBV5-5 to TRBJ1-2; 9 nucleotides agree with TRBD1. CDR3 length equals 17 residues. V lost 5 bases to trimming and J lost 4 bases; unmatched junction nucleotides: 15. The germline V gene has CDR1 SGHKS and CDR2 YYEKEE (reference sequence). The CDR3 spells CASSNQGTGMSGYGYTF. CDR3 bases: TGTGCCAGCAGTAACCAAGGGACAGGGATGTCGGGCTATGGCTACACCTTC. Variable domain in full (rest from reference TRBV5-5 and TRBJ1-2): DAGVTQSPTHLIKTRGQQVTLRCSPISGHKSVSWYQQVLGQGPQFIFQYYEKEERGRGNFPDRFSARQFPNYSSELNVNALLLGDSALYLCASSNQGTGMSGYGYTFGSGTRLTVV.

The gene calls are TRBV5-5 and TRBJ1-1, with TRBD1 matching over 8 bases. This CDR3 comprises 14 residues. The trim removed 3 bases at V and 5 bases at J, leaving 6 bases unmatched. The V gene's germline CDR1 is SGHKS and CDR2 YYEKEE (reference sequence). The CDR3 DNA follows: TGTGCCAGCAGCTCGGACAGGGCGGGGACTGAAGCTTTCTTT. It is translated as CASSSDRAGTEAFF.

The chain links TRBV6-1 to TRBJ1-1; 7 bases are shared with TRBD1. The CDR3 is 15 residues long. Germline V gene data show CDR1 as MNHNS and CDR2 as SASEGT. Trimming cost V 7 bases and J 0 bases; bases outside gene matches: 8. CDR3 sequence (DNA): TGTGCCAGCACTCTCAGGGGGGCCGTGAACACTGAAGCTTTCTTT. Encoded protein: CASTLRGAVNTEAFF.

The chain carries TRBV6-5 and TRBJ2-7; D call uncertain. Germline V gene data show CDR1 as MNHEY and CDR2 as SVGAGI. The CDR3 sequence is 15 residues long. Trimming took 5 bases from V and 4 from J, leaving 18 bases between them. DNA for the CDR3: TGTGCCAGCAGTCCCCATGGGGTTCAGGCGTACGAGCAGTACTTC. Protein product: CASSPHGVQAYEQYF.